Each of the 27 T cell receptor beta chains below was sequenced from the same sample in a study of regulatory dendritic cells for organ transplantation. Sorted T cells were CFSE-labeled and cultured 4 to 5 days with allogeneic regulatory or mature dendritic cells at 1:10. Sequenced by immunoSEQ multiplex PCR; TCRdb stores in-frame clones only, minus some. The sample carries approximately 18,000 clones, around 85% recorded once. No antigen has been identified for these receptors. The specimen sequenced was memory CD4+ T cells from blood cultured with regulatory dendritic cells. Subset noted: CD45RO+ memory T cells. The origin of the receptors is a human donor in good health.

The chain joins TRBV19 to TRBJ2-1, with D unclear. With 5 bases removed from V and 0 bases from J, the gap between germline ends came to 11 bases. Germline V gene sequence: CDR1 LNHDA, CDR2 SQIVND (reference sequence). The CDR3 length is 15 residues. DNA of the CDR3: TGTGCCAGTAGTCCCCCCGAAAGCTCCTACAATGAGCAGTTCTTC. Translation: CASSPPESSYNEQFF.

The V call is TRBV30, the J call TRBJ2-1, with TRBD2 matching over 13 bases. CDR1 and CDR2 (germline): GTSNPN, SVGIG (reference sequence). Germline trimming cut 3 bases from V and 1 base from J; bases unmatched to any gene: 15. This CDR3 is built from 20 residues. The CDR3 protein is CAWSRGVELAGGSSYNEQFF. The DNA of the CDR3 is TGTGCCTGGAGCCGGGGCGTCGAACTAGCGGGGGGGTCTTCCTACAATGAGCAGTTCTTC.

This clone is termed medium-sized (0.01 to 0.1%). The chain combines TRBV6-6 with TRBJ1-2; 10 bases line up with TRBD1. V lost 5 bases to trimming and J lost 8 bases; unmatched junction nucleotides: 8. The germline gives CDR1 MNHNY, CDR2 SVGAGI (reference sequence). This CDR3 is 14 amino acids long. This chain's CDR3 is CASSISGTGVGYTF. As DNA, the CDR3 is TGTGCCAGCAGTATATCCGGGACAGGGGTCGGCTACACCTTC.

V usage is TRBV19 and J usage is TRBJ1-3, with unresolved D. Germline CDR1 LNHDA, CDR2 SQIVND (reference sequence). The CDR3 extends over 12 amino acids. Trimming stripped 3 bases from V and 4 bases from J, with 4 bases between. CDR3 coding DNA: TGTGCCAGTAGTATCACGGGAAACACCATATATTTT. As protein: CASSITGNTIYF.

The chain combines TRBV6-1 with TRBJ1-5; D uncertain. V shed 4 bases and J shed 4 bases, with 14 bases lying between them. Germline V CDR1 and CDR2: MNHNS, SASEGT. This CDR3 spans 15 amino acids. CDR3 sequence (DNA): TGTGCCAGCAGTGGAGGGAGGACGGGAAATCAGCCCCAGCATTTT. Translated: CASSGGRTGNQPQHF.

The rearrangement joins TRBV18 to TRBJ2-1; no clear D gene. The germline CDR1 and CDR2 sequences are KGHSH and LQKENI. This CDR3 is built from 13 residues. The germline V and J ends were trimmed by 4 bases and 4 bases, with 8 bases remaining between them. CDR3 coding DNA: TGTGCCAGCTCACAAAACATGTACAATGAGCAGTTCTTC. Its protein product is CASSQNMYNEQFF. The whole variable domain, remainder taken from reference TRBV18 and TRBJ2-1, is NAGVMQNPRHLVRRRGQEARLRCSPMKGHSHVYWYRQLPEEGLKFMVYLQKENIIDESGMPKERFSAEFPKEGPSILRIQQVVRGDSAAYFCASSQNMYNEQFFGPGTRLTVL.

V is TRBV15 and J is TRBJ2-2; D is unclear. Germline assignment: CDR1 LNHNV and CDR2 YYDKDF (reference sequence). With 1 base removed from V and 6 bases from J, the gap between germline ends came to 6 bases. The CDR3 totals 13 residues. The CDR3 sequence: CATSRGRSGELFF. The CDR3, as DNA: TGTGCCACCAGCAGAGGTCGGTCCGGGGAGCTGTTTTTT.

A few counts support this clone. The chain employs TRBV7-8 and TRBJ1-2; D possibly corresponds to TRBD1 (5 bases). Deletions cut 5 bases from V and 4 bases from J, with 11 bases between. From germline, CDR1 is SGHVS and CDR2 FQNEAQ. The CDR3 is 13 amino acids. The CDR3, as DNA: TGTGCCAGCAGCCCCGGGGGGAGCTATGGCTACACCTTC. Translation: CASSPGGSYGYTF.

This rearrangement joins TRBV7-6 to TRBJ1-1; TRBD1 is a possible D gene (6 bases). Germline V gene data show CDR1 as SGHVS and CDR2 as FNYEAQ. The CDR3 covers 13 residues. Trimming left V 6 bases short and J 5 bases short, with 13 bases between. The CDR3 nucleotides read TGTGCCAGCAGGCAGGGGCCGGGGACTGAAGCTTTCTTT. Its translation is CASRQGPGTEAFF.

The chain employs TRBV6-1 and TRBJ2-7; TRBD2 agrees at 8 bases. V trimming: 0 bases; J trimming: 2 bases; junction bases outside the gene matches: 9. CDR3 size: 17 residues. The germline V gene has CDR1 MNHNS and CDR2 SASEGT. CDR3 sequence: CASSEAPASAGAYEQYF. DNA for the CDR3: TGTGCCAGCAGTGAAGCCCCCGCTTCAGCGGGAGCCTACGAGCAGTACTTC.

The chain has TRBV2 and TRBJ2-5; a possible D gene is TRBD2 (5 bases). V was trimmed by 6 bases and J by 7 bases, leaving 18 bases between them. The CDR3 runs 14 residues. The germline CDR1 and CDR2 sequences are SNHLY and FYNNEI. CDR3 nucleotide sequence: TGTGCCAGCAGGAATTTAGAGGGATCAGGGACCCAGTACTTC. The encoded protein is CASRNLEGSGTQYF.

This clone appeared a few times. This chain uses TRBV6-5 with TRBJ2-7; possibly TRBD1 or TRBD2 for D (5 bases each). With 2 bases removed from V and 1 base from J, the gap between germline ends came to 12 bases. The CDR3 is 15 residues long. Looked up from germline, CDR1 is MNHEY and CDR2 is SVGAGI. CDR3 sequence (DNA): TGTGCCAGCAGTTACGCAGGGAGCGAATCCTACGAGCAGTACTTC. It specifies CASSYAGSESYEQYF.

This clone occurred once. V is TRBV11-2 and J is TRBJ1-3, with D possibly matching TRBD1 (5 bases). There are 17 residues in the CDR3. The germline V gene has CDR1 SGHAT and CDR2 FQNNGV. V lost 3 bases and J 0 bases, leaving 15 bases between the germline ends. CDR3 residues: CASSFKAQVLSGNTIYF. The CDR3 region has the DNA TGTGCCAGCAGCTTCAAGGCACAGGTCCTCTCTGGAAACACCATATATTTT.

The rearrangement links TRBV6-5 to TRBJ2-6; 7 positions match TRBD1. The CDR3 is made up of 15 amino acids. The germline gives CDR1 MNHEY, CDR2 SVGAGI. V lost 5 bases, J lost 2 bases, and 3 bases stayed unmatched. This chain's CDR3 is CASSQGGAGANVLTF. Written as DNA, the CDR3 is TGTGCCAGCAGTCAAGGGGGCGCTGGGGCCAACGTCCTGACTTTC.

V usage is TRBV10-3 and J usage is TRBJ2-7; 7 bases map to TRBD2. Germline trimming cut 0 bases from V and 9 bases from J; bases unmatched to any gene: 8. The CDR3 is 14 residues long. CDR1 and CDR2 (germline): ENHRY, SYGVKD. The CDR3 DNA sequence: TGTGCCATCAGTGAGTCTCTCGGGAGGATAGGGCAGTACTTC. Protein: CAISESLGRIGQYF.

The sample holds a few counts of this clone. The V gene is TRBV7-2, the J gene TRBJ1-2, with no clear D. In germline, CDR1 is SGHTA, CDR2 FQGNSA. The CDR3 consists of 14 residues. Trimming pared 1 base from V and 8 bases from J, leaving 14 bases between. The CDR3 protein is CASSLGSPIGGYTF. For the CDR3, the DNA is TGTGCCAGCAGCTTAGGGAGTCCCATTGGGGGCTACACCTTC.

This clone appeared once. The V and J genes are TRBV30 and TRBJ1-3; D ambiguous. Germline V gene lookup returns CDR1 GTSNPN and CDR2 SVGIG (reference sequence). The germline V and J ends were trimmed by 4 bases and 0 bases, with 7 bases remaining between them. The CDR3 spans 13 residues. The CDR3 sequence: CAWNGYSGNTIYF. The CDR3 DNA sequence: TGTGCCTGGAACGGCTACTCTGGAAACACCATATATTTT. Based on the CDR3 plus reference TRBV30 and TRBJ1-3, the full variable domain is SQTIHQWPATLVQPVGSPLSLECTVEGTSNPNLYWYRQAAGRGLQLLFYSVGIGQISSEVPQNLSASRPQDRQFILSSKKLLLSDSGFYLCAWNGYSGNTIYFGEGSWLTVV.

The chain couples TRBV30 to TRBJ1-1; the D is unclear. This CDR3 is built from 12 residues. Germline CDR1 reads GTSNPN; CDR2 reads SVGIG (reference sequence). Trimming took 0 bases from V and 8 from J, leaving 10 bases between them. CDR3 DNA: TGTGCCTGGAGTGTACGATGGAGAGAAGCTTTCTTT. It encodes CAWSVRWREAFF.

The chain recombines TRBV15 with TRBJ1-4; 8 nucleotides line up with TRBD1. Germline V CDR1 and CDR2: LNHNV, YYDKDF (reference sequence). The CDR3 sequence is 16 residues long. Trimming took 1 base from V and 8 from J; bases not matched to a gene: 9. The CDR3 DNA is TGTGCCACCAGCAGAGCCCGGACAGGGCTGGAGGAAAAACTGTTTTTT. This codes for CATSRARTGLEEKLFF. Full variable domain (remainder filled in from reference TRBV15 and TRBJ1-4): DAMVIQNPRYQVTQFGKPVTLSCSQTLNHNVMYWYQQKSSQAPKLLFHYYDKDFNNEADTPDNFQSRRPNTSFCFLDIRSPGLGDTAMYLCATSRARTGLEEKLFFGSGTQLSVL.

This rearrangement joins TRBV2 to TRBJ2-2; tentatively, D is TRBD1 (5 bases). From germline, CDR1 is SNHLY and CDR2 FYNNEI. The CDR3 loop spans 15 amino acids. Trimming shortened V by 7 bases and J by 7 bases, and 19 bases separated the two germline ends. This CDR3 is CASNKAGLGFGELFF. The CDR3 DNA follows: TGTGCCAGCAATAAAGCAGGGTTAGGCTTCGGGGAGCTGTTTTTT.

The rearrangement uses TRBV10-1 and TRBJ2-7; 8 positions agree with TRBD2. CDR3 length: 15 residues. CDR1 and CDR2 from the germline V gene are WNHNN and SYGVQD (reference sequence). The J segment lost 6 bases and the V segment lost 4 bases, leaving 11 bases of the junction unmatched. DNA of the CDR3: TGCGCCAGCAGTGGACCGGGACTAGGGCTCGGCGAGCAGTACTTC. This encodes CASSGPGLGLGEQYF.

This rearrangement joins TRBV7-8 to TRBJ1-5; D ambiguous. The germline gives CDR1 SGHVS, CDR2 FQNEAQ. The ends were cut back, 0 bases at V and 0 bases at J, with 6 bases in the middle. This CDR3 is 15 amino acids long. The CDR3: CASSLARISNQPQHF. Here the CDR3 DNA reads TGTGCCAGCAGCTTAGCGCGGATTAGCAATCAGCCCCAGCATTTT.

The rearrangement joins TRBV10-1 to TRBJ2-1; D unclear. The CDR3 covers 15 residues. Germline CDR1 reads WNHNN; CDR2 reads SYGVQD (reference sequence). Trimming removed 0 bases from V and 0 bases from J, with 6 bases in between. In DNA, the CDR3 is TGCGCCAGCAGTGAGTCGTGGAACTCCTACAATGAGCAGTTCTTC. Its translation is CASSESWNSYNEQFF.

This chain links TRBV4-3 with TRBJ1-4; D is unresolved. The CDR3 covers 14 residues. V lost 0 bases to trimming and J lost 5 bases, with 7 bases between them. Germline V gene lookup returns CDR1 LGHNA and CDR2 YSLEER. CDR3 in DNA: TGCGCCAGCAGCCAAGACAGGCTGAATGAAAAACTGTTTTTT. Translating gives CASSQDRLNEKLFF.

This clone has a single count. V gene TRBV27 combines with J gene TRBJ1-3; 7 bases agree with TRBD1. The CDR3 totals 13 residues. V lost 4 bases and J lost 7; bases outside the gene matches: 4. The germline V gene encodes CDR1 MNHEY and CDR2 SMNVEV (reference sequence). The CDR3 loop is CASSSGTENTIYF. For the CDR3, the DNA is TGTGCCAGCAGTTCCGGGACAGAGAACACCATATATTTT.

This clone has just one count. This chain uses TRBV2 with TRBJ2-7, with 7 bases identical to TRBD2. Germline V gives CDR1 SNHLY, CDR2 FYNNEI. Trimming took 3 bases from V and 4 from J; bases not matched to a gene: 6. This CDR3 has 14 residues. The CDR3 sequence is CASSESSGVYEQYF. CDR3 in DNA: TGTGCCAGCAGTGAGTCTAGCGGAGTTTACGAGCAGTACTTC.

A few counts support this clone. The chain uses TRBV7-3 and TRBJ2-2; TRBD2 agrees at 10 bases. The CDR3 contains 16 residues. CDR1 and CDR2 from the germline V gene are SGHTA and FQGTGA. The V gene end was trimmed by 6 bases and the J gene end by 0 bases; junction bases not matched to a gene: 4. The DNA for the CDR3 is TGTGCCAGCAGTCCTAGCGGGGGATCGAACACCGGGGAGCTGTTTTTT. Amino acid sequence: CASSPSGGSNTGELFF.